This T cell receptor beta chain came from a study of cytomegalovirus exposure and HLA in healthy donors. The primer mix had 60 Vbeta and 13 Jbeta primers. Sequencing was performed with immunoSEQ multiplex PCR; in TCRdb, only in-frame clones are kept and a portion is missing. There are a few hundred thousand clones in the sample; around 80% occur only once, and around 0.2% lies in the top ten. V was pared by 4 bases and J by 2 bases, with 15 bases between. Germline V gene data show CDR1 as MGHRA and CDR2 as YSYEKL. The CDR3 has 15 amino acids. Sample: PBMCs. The chain uses TRBV4-1 and TRBJ2-7, with a possible D match to TRBD2 (5 bases). This TCR was recovered from a girl aged 2 to 10 in good health and CMV-seronegative. The CDR3 nucleotides read TGCGCCAGCAGCCTTGGACCCCCCGGGGCCTACGAGCAGTACTTC. This translates into CASSLGPPGAYEQYF.